This paragraph reports one T cell receptor beta chain. This specimen belongs to a study of blood T cell repertoires in COVID-19. As for the study in general: Both acute and convalescent COVID-19 samples were obtained from the United States, Italy and Spain. T cells, B-cell-depleted T cells, or PBMCs supplied cDNA or gDNA.

Study processing details: Researchers report that nucleated cell counts were estimated from reference gene primer amplification. Only in-frame clones appear in the TCRdb table, and some are missing; sequencing was by immunoSEQ multiplex PCR. D and trimming come from the DNA, and the V and J calls and clone size come from that table. The table shows approximately 190,000 clones, with 60% to 80% occurring only once. The CDR3 runs to 19 residues. The germline V gene encodes CDR1 SGHNT and CDR2 YENEEA. The J segment lost 3 bases and the V segment lost 0 bases, leaving 7 bases of the junction unmatched. The sequence derives from a man in his 60s with active or convalescent COVID-19. The sample consisted of peripheral blood. V is TRBV11-3 and J is TRBJ2-2, with TRBD2 matching 13 bases. The CDR3 nucleotides read TGTGCCAGCAGCTTAGAACAGGGCGGACTAGCGGGAGACACCGGGGAGCTGTTTTTT. The encoded protein is CASSLEQGGLAGDTGELFF.